The source of this T cell receptor beta chain is a study of blood T cell repertoires in COVID-19. The wider study: Samples taken during acute and convalescent COVID-19 were collected in the United States, Italy and Spain. T cells, B-cell-depleted T cells, or PBMCs provided the cDNA or gDNA that served as material.

The CDR3 spans 17 residues. Germline V gene sequence: CDR1 SGHRS, CDR2 YFSETQ. Trimming removed 3 bases from V and 0 bases from J; junction bases left unmatched: 8. Authors' processing steps: Amplification of reference gene primers was used by the study to estimate nucleated cell counts. Assay used: immunoSEQ multiplex PCR; TCRdb lists only in-frame clones, some missing. V and J calls and clone size come straight from that table; D and trimming were deduced from the DNA. The sample holds 200,000 to 250,000 clones; approximately 80% are singletons and the top ten take about 8.9%. This receptor was obtained from a man older than 75 with acute or convalescent COVID-19. Sequencing was done on a sample of peripheral blood. The gene calls are TRBV5-1 and TRBJ2-1, with 8 bases lining up with TRBD2. CDR3 nucleotides: TGCGCCAGCAGCTCGGTTCCAAGCGGGAGCTCCTACAATGAGCAGTTCTTC. It yields the protein CASSSVPSGSSYNEQFF.